This T cell receptor beta chain was captured by sequencing in a study of regulatory T cells in long-lasting Graves disease. Whole-study findings and limits: Persistent Graves' cases showed lower TCR diversity than newly diagnosed cases. Thyroid tissue was not sampled; only peripheral blood was.

The ends were cut back, 6 bases at V and 5 bases at J, with 10 bases in the middle. CDR3 length: 12 amino acids. Germline V gene lookup returns CDR1 SGHTA and CDR2 FQGNSA. CDR3-region Arm-PCR and iRepertoire HTBI primers produced the TCR beta libraries. TCRdb reprocessed the multiplex PCR reads via MiXCR and lists one record per CDR3 protein. The sample has roughly 450,000 distinct CDR3 sequences; 23% are singletons. Time point of the sample: persistent/refractory GD, antithyroid drugs over 5 years with positive TRAb. Following extraction of RNA from PBMCs, that RNA was used to make the TCR library. The patients included were those that came from an endocrinology department in Xi'an, China. EDTA tubes collected approximately 10 milliliters of peripheral blood. This clonotype was recorded many times. Its specificity is not known.

Sequencing was performed on peripheral blood mononuclear cells (PBMCs), taken when the disease was refractory, from a patient treated with antithyroid drugs. The chain recombines TRBV7-2 with TRBJ1-2, with D unresolved. The source is a female donor with Graves disease. This CDR3 is CASRGLWYGYTF. CDR3 bases: TGTGCCAGCAGGGGTCTGTGGTATGGCTACACCTTC.